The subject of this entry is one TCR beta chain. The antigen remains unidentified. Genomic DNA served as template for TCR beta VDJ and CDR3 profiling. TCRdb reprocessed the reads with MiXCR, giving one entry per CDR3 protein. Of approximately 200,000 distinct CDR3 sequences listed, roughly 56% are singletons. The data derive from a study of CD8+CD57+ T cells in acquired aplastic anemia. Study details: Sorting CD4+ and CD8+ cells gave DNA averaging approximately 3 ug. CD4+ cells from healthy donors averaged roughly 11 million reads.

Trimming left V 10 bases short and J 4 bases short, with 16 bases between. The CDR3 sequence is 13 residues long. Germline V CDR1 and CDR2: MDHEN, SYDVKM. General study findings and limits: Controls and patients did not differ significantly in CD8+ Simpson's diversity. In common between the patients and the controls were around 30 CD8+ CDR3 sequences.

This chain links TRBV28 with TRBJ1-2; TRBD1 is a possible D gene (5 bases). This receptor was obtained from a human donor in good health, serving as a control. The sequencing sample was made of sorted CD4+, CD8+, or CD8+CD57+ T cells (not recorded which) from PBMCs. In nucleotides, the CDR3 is TGTGCCACCACAAGCGGCAGGGCCTATGGCTACACCTTC. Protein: CATTSGRAYGYTF.